This T cell receptor (beta chain) appears in the sequencing data of a study of OX40 agonist ivuxolimab in advanced cancers. Study at large: Hepatocellular carcinoma, melanoma, renal cell or head and neck cancer occurred in dose-escalation patients. Three patients showed partial responses: one hepatocellular carcinoma and two cutaneous melanoma cases. Whole-study results and caveats: What antigens the expanded peripheral T cells recognized was never established. Expanded clones belonging to CD8+ T cells outnumbered, on average, those of CD4+.

The assay was immunoSEQ multiplex PCR, and TCRdb's table has in-frame clones only and misses some. Among fewer than 90,000 clones listed, about 88% were seen once. The V and J ends lost 4 bases and 4 bases, in that order; junction bases with no gene match: 22. The length of the CDR3 is 19 residues. Germline loops: CDR1 SGHKS, CDR2 YYEKEE (reference sequence). For this clone: Its specificity is unknown.

The sequence derives from an adult with an advanced solid tumor such as melanoma, head and neck, liver or kidney cancer. Sequencing was performed on CD4+ or CD8+ T cells sorted from blood, taken in a trial of the OX40 agonist ivuxolimab. The chain joins TRBV5-5 to TRBJ1-2, with 7 bases aligning to TRBD1. CDR3 protein: CASSPAMTGSRMWGYGYTF. The DNA of the CDR3 is TGTGCCAGCAGCCCGGCAATGACAGGGTCTCGGATGTGGGGCTATGGCTACACCTTC.